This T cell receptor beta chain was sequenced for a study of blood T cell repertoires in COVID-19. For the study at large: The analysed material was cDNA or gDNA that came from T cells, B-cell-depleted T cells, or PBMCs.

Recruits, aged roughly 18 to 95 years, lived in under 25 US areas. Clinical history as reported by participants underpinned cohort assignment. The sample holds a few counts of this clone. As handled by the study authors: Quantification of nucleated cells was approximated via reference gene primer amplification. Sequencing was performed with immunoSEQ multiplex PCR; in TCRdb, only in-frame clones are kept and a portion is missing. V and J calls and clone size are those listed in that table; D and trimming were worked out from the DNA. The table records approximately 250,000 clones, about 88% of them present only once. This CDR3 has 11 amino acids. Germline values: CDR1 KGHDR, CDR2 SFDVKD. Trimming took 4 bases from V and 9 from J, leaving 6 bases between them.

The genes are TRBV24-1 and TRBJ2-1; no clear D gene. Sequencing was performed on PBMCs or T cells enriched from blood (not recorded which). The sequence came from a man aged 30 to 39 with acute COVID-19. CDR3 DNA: TGTGCCACCAGTGAGACAAGTGAGCAGTTCTTC. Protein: CATSETSEQFF.